Listed here is a single T cell receptor beta chain. Its antigen is not known. The table came from immunoSEQ multiplex PCR; TCRdb's copy has only in-frame clones and leaves some out. Among about 35,000 clones listed, about four fifths were seen once. Germline V gives CDR1 MGHRA, CDR2 YSYEKL. CDR3 size: 13 residues. Trimming stripped 0 bases from V and 9 bases from J, with 9 bases between. This sample was taken from a study of T cells in narcolepsy. Study details: Patients with NT1 or NT2 and healthy control donors were enrolled.

Notes on the study in general: Comparing one patient's CSF and blood CD4+ clonotypes highlighted HCRT- and TRIB2-specific autoreactive clonotypes.

What was sequenced was memory (CD45RA-) CD4+ T cells from blood. The chain joins TRBV4-1 to TRBJ2-1, with D perhaps TRBD2 (5 bases). This TCR came from a human donor in good health. The CDR3 sequence is CASSQDPGSEQFF. CDR3 DNA sequence: TGCGCCAGCAGCCAAGACCCGGGGAGTGAGCAGTTCTTC.